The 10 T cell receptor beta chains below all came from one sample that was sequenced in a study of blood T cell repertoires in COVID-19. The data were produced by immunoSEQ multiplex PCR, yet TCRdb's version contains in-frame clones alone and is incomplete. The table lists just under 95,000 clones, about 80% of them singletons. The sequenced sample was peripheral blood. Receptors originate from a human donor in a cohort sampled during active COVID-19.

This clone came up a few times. The chain's CDR3 is CASSPFRDGYTF. DNA for the CDR3: TGTGCCAGTAGTCCTTTCAGGGATGGCTACACCTTC. The chain uses TRBV19 and TRBJ1-2; a possible D gene is TRBD1 (5 bases). Looked up from germline, CDR1 is LNHDA and CDR2 is SQIVND (reference sequence). CDR3 length: 12 residues. Trimming removed 5 bases from V and 6 bases from J, with 10 bases in between.

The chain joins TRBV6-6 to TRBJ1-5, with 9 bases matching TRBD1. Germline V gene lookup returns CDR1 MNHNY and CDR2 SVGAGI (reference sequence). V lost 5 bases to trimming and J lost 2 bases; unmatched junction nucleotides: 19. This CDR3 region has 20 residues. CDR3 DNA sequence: TGTGCCAGCAGTCCCTTCTCCGGGACAGGGAGCTCAATTGGCAATCAGCCCCAGCATTTT. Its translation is CASSPFSGTGSSIGNQPQHF.

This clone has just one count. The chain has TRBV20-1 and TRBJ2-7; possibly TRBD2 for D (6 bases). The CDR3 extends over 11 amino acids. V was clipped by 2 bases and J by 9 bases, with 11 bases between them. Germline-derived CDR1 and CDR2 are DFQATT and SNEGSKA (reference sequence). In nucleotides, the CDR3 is TGCAGTGCTAGATCCGGGGGTGGGCAGTACTTC. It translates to CSARSGGGQYF.

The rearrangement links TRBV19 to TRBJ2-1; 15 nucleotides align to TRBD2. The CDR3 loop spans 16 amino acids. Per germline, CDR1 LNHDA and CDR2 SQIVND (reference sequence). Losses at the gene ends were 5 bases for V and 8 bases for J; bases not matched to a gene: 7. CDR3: CASSYPGLAGGDEQFF. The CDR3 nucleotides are TGTGCCAGTAGTTACCCCGGACTAGCGGGAGGGGATGAGCAGTTCTTC.

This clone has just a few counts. DNA for the CDR3: TGCAGTGCTAGTGTCGAGCGGTCGGCCTACGAGCAGTACTTC. The encoded protein is CSASVERSAYEQYF. The genes are TRBV20-1 and TRBJ2-7; D may be TRBD2 (5 bases). V was shortened by 3 bases and J by 2 bases, with 14 bases between the two germline ends. Germline CDR1 reads DFQATT; CDR2 reads SNEGSKA (reference sequence). There are 14 residues in the CDR3.

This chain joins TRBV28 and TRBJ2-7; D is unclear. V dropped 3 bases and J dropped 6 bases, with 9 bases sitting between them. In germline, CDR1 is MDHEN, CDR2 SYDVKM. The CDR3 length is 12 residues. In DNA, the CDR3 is TGTGCCAGCAGTTTGCTCAGTCGCGAGCAGTACTTC. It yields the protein CASSLLSREQYF.

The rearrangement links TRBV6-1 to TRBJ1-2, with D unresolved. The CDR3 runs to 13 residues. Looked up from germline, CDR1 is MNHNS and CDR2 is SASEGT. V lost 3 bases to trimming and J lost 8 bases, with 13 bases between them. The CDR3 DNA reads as TGTGCCAGCAGTGACCTCAATGAGGGAGGCTACACCTTC. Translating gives CASSDLNEGGYTF.

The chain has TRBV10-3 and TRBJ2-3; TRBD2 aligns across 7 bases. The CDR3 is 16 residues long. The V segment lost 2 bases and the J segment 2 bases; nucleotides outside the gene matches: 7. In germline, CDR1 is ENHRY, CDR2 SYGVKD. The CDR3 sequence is CAISEDSGPDTDTQYF. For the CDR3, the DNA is TGTGCCATCAGTGAGGATAGCGGGCCTGACACAGATACGCAGTATTTT.

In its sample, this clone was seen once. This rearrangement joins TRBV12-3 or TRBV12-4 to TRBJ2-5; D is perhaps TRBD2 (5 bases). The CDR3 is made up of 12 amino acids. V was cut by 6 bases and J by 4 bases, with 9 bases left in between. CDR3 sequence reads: CASSRGIETQYF. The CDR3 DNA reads TGTGCCAGCAGCAGAGGGATAGAGACCCAGTACTTC.

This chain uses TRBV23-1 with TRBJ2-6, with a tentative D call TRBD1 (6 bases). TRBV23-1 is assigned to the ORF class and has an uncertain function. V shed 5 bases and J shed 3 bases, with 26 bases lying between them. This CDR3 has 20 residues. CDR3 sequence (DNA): TGCGCCAGCAGTTTCAATCTCGGCATTCCAGGGGCTCATGGGGCCAACGTCCTGACTTTC. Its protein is CASSFNLGIPGAHGANVLTF.